Given below is one T cell receptor beta chain in context. Its antigen remains unknown. These data belong to a study of OX40 agonist ivuxolimab in advanced cancers. Overall study: Every 2 weeks, patients got intravenous ivuxolimab at one of six dose levels (0.01-10 mg/kg). Study results and limitations: Part of the nonresponder group also had normalized T-cell clonal expansion that was low. Among expanded peripheral T cells, antigen specificity went undetermined.

Drawing of blood for sampling happened at baseline, at cycle 4 day 1, and at cycle 7 day 1. The table came from immunoSEQ multiplex PCR; TCRdb's copy has only in-frame clones and leaves some out. The sample has some 60,000 clones; 80% to 90% are singletons. The CDR3 loop spans 14 amino acids. Germline V gene lookup returns CDR1 SNHLY and CDR2 FYNNEI. Trimming pared 3 bases from V and 6 bases from J, leaving 12 bases between. The chain couples TRBV2 to TRBJ1-5; D uncertain. The specimen was CD4+ or CD8+ T cells sorted from blood, collected in a trial of the OX40 agonist ivuxolimab. This receptor was identified in an adult with an advanced solid tumor such as melanoma, head and neck, liver or kidney cancer. The CDR3 nucleotides read TGTGCCAGCAGTGACGGGGTTTCAAGTCAGCCCCAGCATTTT. Amino acid sequence: CASSDGVSSQPQHF.